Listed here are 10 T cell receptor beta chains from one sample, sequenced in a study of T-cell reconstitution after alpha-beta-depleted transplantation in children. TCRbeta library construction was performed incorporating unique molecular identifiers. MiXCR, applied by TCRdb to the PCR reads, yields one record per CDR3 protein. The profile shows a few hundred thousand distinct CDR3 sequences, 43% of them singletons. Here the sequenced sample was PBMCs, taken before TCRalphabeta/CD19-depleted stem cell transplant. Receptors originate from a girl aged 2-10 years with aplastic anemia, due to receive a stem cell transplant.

The CDR3 reads CASISPSGNNEQFF. CDR3 bases: TGCGCCAGCATTTCGCCTAGCGGGAACAATGAGCAGTTCTTC. V and J are TRBV5-1 and TRBJ2-1; the match to TRBD2 covers 9 bases. CDR1 and CDR2 from the germline V gene are SGHRS and YFSETQ. There are 14 residues in the CDR3. With V trimmed by 6 bases and J by 5 bases, 6 bases remained unmatched.

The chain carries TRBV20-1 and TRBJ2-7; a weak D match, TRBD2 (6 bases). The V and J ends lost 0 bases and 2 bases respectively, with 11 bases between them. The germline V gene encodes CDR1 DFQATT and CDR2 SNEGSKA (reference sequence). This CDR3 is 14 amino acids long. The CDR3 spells CSARDRGGTYEQYF. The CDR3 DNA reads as TGCAGTGCTAGAGATCGCGGCGGGACCTACGAGCAGTACTTC.

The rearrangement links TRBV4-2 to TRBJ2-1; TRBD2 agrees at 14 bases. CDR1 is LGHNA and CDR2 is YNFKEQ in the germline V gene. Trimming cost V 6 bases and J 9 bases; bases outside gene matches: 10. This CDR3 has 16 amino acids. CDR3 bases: TGTGCCAGCAGTCCAGGGGGACTAGCGGGAGAGAGTGAGCAGTTCTTC. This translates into CASSPGGLAGESEQFF.

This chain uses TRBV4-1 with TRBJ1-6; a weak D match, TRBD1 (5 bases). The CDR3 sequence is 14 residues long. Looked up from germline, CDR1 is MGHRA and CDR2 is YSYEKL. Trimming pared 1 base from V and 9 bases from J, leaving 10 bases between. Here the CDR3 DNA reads TGCGCCAGCAGCCAAGGGGGCGCAGGTTCACCCCTCCACTTT. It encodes CASSQGGAGSPLHF.

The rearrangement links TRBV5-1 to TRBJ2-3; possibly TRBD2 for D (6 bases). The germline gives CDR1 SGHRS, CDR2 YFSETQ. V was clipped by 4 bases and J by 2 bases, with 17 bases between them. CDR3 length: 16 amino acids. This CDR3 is CASSTASAKPTDTQYF. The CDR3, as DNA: TGCGCCAGCAGCACGGCTAGCGCCAAGCCCACAGATACGCAGTATTTT.

Here the CDR3 reads CASASGWLAGMNEQFF. For the CDR3, the DNA is TGCGCCAGCGCTTCAGGATGGCTAGCGGGAATGAATGAGCAGTTCTTC. J is TRBJ2-1 and V is TRBV5-1; 9 bases map to TRBD2. The V gene's germline CDR1 is SGHRS and CDR2 YFSETQ. This CDR3 has 16 residues. Unmatched junction bases numbered 15, after V lost 7 bases and J lost 7 bases.

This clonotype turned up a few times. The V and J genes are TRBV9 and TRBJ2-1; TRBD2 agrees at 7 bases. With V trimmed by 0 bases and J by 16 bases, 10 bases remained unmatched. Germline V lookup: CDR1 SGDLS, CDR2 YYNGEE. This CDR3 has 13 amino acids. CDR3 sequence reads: CASSVVGGEGLFF. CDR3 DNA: TGTGCCAGCAGCGTAGTCGGCGGGGAGGGCCTTTTCTTC.

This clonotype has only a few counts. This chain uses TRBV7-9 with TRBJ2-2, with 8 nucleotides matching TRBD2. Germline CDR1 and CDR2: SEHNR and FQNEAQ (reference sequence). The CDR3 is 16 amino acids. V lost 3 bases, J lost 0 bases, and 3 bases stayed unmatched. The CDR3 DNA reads TGTGCCAGCAGCTTGCCGGGACTAGCGAACACCGGGGAGCTGTTTTTT. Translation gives CASSLPGLANTGELFF. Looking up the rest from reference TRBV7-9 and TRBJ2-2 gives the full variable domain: DTGVSQNPRHKITKRGQNVTFRCDPISEHNRLYWYRQTLGQGPEFLTYFQNEAQLEKSRLLSDRFSAERPKGSFSTLEIQRTEQGDSAMYLCASSLPGLANTGELFFGEGSRLTVL.

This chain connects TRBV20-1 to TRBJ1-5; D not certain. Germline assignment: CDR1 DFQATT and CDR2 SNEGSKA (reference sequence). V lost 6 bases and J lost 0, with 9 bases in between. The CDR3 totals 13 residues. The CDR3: CSAGESSNQPQHF. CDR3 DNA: TGCAGTGCCGGAGAGTCTAGCAATCAGCCCCAGCATTTT.

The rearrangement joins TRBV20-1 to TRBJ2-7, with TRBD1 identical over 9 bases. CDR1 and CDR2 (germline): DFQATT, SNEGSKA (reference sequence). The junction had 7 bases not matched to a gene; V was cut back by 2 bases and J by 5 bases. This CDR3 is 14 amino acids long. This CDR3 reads CSARPRTGEDEQYF. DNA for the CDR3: TGCAGTGCTAGACCGCGGACAGGGGAAGACGAGCAGTACTTC.